This T cell receptor (beta chain) was retrieved from a study of blood T cells in healthy people across ages. The CDR3 runs 15 residues. Germline V lookup: CDR1 SNHLY, CDR2 FYNNEI. V dropped 9 bases and J dropped 6; count of bases not matched to a gene: 10. PCR was performed a second time for roughly 7 to 11 cycles using a sample-barcoded 5' primer and a J-beta primer mix. MiXCR, applied by TCRdb to the 5' RACE reads, yields one record per CDR3 protein. The table includes more than 900,000 distinct CDR3 sequences, about 25% detected once. Another study also made use of these data, one on T cells of mothers and their children.

The sequenced sample was blood. The chain uses TRBV2 and TRBJ2-1, with 11 bases lining up with TRBD1. This receptor was identified in a girl aged 2 to 9 in good health. The CDR3 DNA is TGTGCCAGGGGTCCGGGACAGGGGGTAGGCAATGAGCAGTTCTTC. This sequence encodes CARGPGQGVGNEQFF.